This entry concerns a single T cell receptor beta chain. What it binds is not known. For the second PCR, which ran for about 7 to 12 cycles, a sample-barcoded 5' primer and a J-beta primer mix were used. One entry per CDR3 protein, called by TCRdb with MiXCR from the 5' RACE reads. The sample lists roughly 560,000 distinct CDR3 sequences, about 24% occurring once. Germline V CDR1 and CDR2: LGHDT, YNNKEL (reference sequence). There are 15 residues in the CDR3. Trimming cost V 3 bases and J 3 bases, with 14 bases left between them. The data stem from a study of blood T cells in healthy people across ages. Study-wide points: Across the age range, TCR beta diversity per million T cells fell in a roughly linear way.

These sequences were also reported in another study, on T cells of mothers and their children. That report notes: Each donor was one of three healthy Caucasian mothers or one of their six children. Each child contributed about 3 million TCR beta CDR3 reads, while each mother contributed over 8.5 million.

The sample comprised blood. The J gene is TRBJ1-1, the V gene TRBV3-1, with D perhaps TRBD1 (6 bases). This sequence was found in a boy under 18 in good health. The chain's CDR3 is CASSQGTGIDTEAFF. The CDR3 DNA is TGTGCCAGCAGCCAGGGTACAGGGATAGACACTGAAGCTTTCTTT.